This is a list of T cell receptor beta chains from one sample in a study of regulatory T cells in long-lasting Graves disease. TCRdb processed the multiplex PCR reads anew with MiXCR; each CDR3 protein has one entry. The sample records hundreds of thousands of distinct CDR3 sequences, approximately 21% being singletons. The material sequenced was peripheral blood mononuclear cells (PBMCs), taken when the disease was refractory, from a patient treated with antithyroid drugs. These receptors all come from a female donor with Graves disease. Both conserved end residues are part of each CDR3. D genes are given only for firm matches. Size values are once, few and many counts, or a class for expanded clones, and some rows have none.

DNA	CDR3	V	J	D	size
TGTGCCAGCAGCTTAGGGGCCAAGGGAGCCTACGAGCAGTACTTC	CASSLGAKGAYEQYF	TRBV11-3	TRBJ2-7	.	few
TGTGCCAGCAGTAGGACAGTGAGAAACACCATATATTTT	CASSRTVRNTIYF	TRBV6-1	TRBJ1-3	.	many
TGTGCCAGCAGTACGGGCGGGCTGAACACTGAAGCTTTCTTT	CASSTGGLNTEAFF	TRBV28	TRBJ1-1	.	many
TGCAGCGTTGTTTCGGGACAGTCCTACGAGCAGTACTTC	CSVVSGQSYEQYF	TRBV29-1	TRBJ2-7	TRBD1	few
TGTGCCAGCAGTTCCGTGGACAGGGGTGAAGCTTTCTTT	CASSSVDRGEAFF	TRBV6-2/TRBV6-3	TRBJ1-1	TRBD1	few
TGTGCCAGCAGCTTAGTCGGACGGATGAACACTGAAGCTTTCTTT	CASSLVGRMNTEAFF	TRBV11-2	TRBJ1-1	.	few
TGCGCCAGCAGGCCCCCGGCTGGATCTGGGGCCAACGTCCTGACTTTC	CASRPPAGSGANVLTF	TRBV5-1	TRBJ2-6	.	.
TGTGCCACCAGCAGAGACGTCTGGGACCAGCAGCATTTT	CATSRDVWDQQHF	TRBV15	TRBJ1-5	.	.
TGCAGTGCTAGAGGTTTTGGGGCAGGGGGATCTCAGCCCCAGCATTTT	CSARGFGAGGSQPQHF	TRBV20-1	TRBJ1-5	TRBD1	many
TGTGCCAGCAGACCCTACTGGACAGGGGCTCGGTACTATGGCTACACCTTC	CASRPYWTGARYYGYTF	TRBV28	TRBJ1-2	TRBD1	many
TGTGCCAGTACCAAGGGGGAGTCAGGCTATGGCTACACCTTC	CASTKGESGYGYTF	TRBV19	TRBJ1-2	.	few
TGCAGTGCTAGAATAATAGCGGGGCCCCAAGAGACCCAGTACTTC	CSARIIAGPQETQYF	TRBV20-1	TRBJ2-5	TRBD2	.
TGTGCCAGCAGCCGAGAGACAGGTCCCTACGAGCAGTACTTC	CASSRETGPYEQYF	TRBV4-2	TRBJ2-7	.	.
TGTGCCAGCGCGGCAGTCCAAGAGACCCAGTACTTC	CASAAVQETQYF	TRBV2	TRBJ2-5	.	many
TGTGCCAGCAACCGCGGGACGGATGATAATGAAAAACTGTTTTTT	CASNRGTDDNEKLFF	TRBV2	TRBJ1-4	.	many
TGCAGTGCTAGACGCCGGCAGACCGCGAACACCGGGGAGCTGTTTTTT	CSARRRQTANTGELFF	TRBV20-1	TRBJ2-2	.	.
TGTGCCAGCAGTTACCCTGGGGAGGGGTTCTACGAGCAGTACTTC	CASSYPGEGFYEQYF	TRBV6-2/TRBV6-3	TRBJ2-7	TRBD2	many
TGTGCCAGCAGACAGGGAGTCTACGAGCAGTACTTC	CASRQGVYEQYF	TRBV28	TRBJ2-7	.	many
TGCAGTGCTAGAGATGAGGGAGGCGGGAGAGCCTATGAGCAGTTCTTC	CSARDEGGGRAYEQFF	TRBV20-1	TRBJ2-1	TRBD2	.
TGTGCCTGGAGTGTTGAGGATTTCCTTTCACCCCTCCACTTT	CAWSVEDFLSPLHF	TRBV30	TRBJ1-6	.	many
TGTGCCAGCACAACCCGGATAGCAACTAATGAAAAACTGTTTTTT	CASTTRIATNEKLFF	TRBV7-8	TRBJ1-4	.	many
TGTGCCATCAGCGCTCGGGAACAGGGACACACTGAAGCTTTCTTT	CAISAREQGHTEAFF	TRBV10-3	TRBJ1-1	.	few
TGTGCCAGCTCACCAAGGGAGGCGGTCCAAGAGACCCAGTACTTC	CASSPREAVQETQYF	TRBV18	TRBJ2-5	.	.
TGTGCCAGCGGGACAGGCCTGTGGGGAGAGCTGTTTTTT	CASGTGLWGELFF	TRBV27	TRBJ2-2	TRBD1	.
TGTGCCAGCAGCCCGTGGGACAGTCCTAACTATGGCTACACCTTC	CASSPWDSPNYGYTF	TRBV27	TRBJ1-2	TRBD1	many
TGTGCCAGCAGGGCCCCGGGGGGTAACTATGGCTACACCTTC	CASRAPGGNYGYTF	TRBV6-1	TRBJ1-2	.	many
TGTGCCAGCACCGATCAATTAGGGGGGCAGCCCCAGCATTTT	CASTDQLGGQPQHF	TRBV6-1	TRBJ1-5	.	many
TGTGCCAGCAGACCCGGACAAGCAACTAATGAAAAACTGTTTTTT	CASRPGQATNEKLFF	TRBV6-2/TRBV6-3	TRBJ1-4	.	.
TGTGCCAGCAGCTTAGCCCTCAGGGGCCCCCAAGAGACCCAGTACTTC	CASSLALRGPQETQYF	TRBV7-9	TRBJ2-5	.	few
TGTGCCACCAGTGAACATCACACCGGGGAGCTGTTTTTT	CATSEHHTGELFF	TRBV24-1	TRBJ2-2	.	few
TGTGCCAGCAAACAAACAGGGAACACTGAAGCTTTCTTT	CASKQTGNTEAFF	TRBV27	TRBJ1-1	.	few
TGTGCCGTTCGGGGAATCGGACCCTACGAGCAGTACTTC	CAVRGIGPYEQYF	TRBV30	TRBJ2-7	.	.